This T cell receptor beta chain was obtained from a study of blood T cell repertoires in COVID-19. Study summary: Acute and convalescent COVID-19 specimens originated in the United States, Italy and Spain. Sample material is recorded as cDNA or gDNA derived from T cells, B-cell-depleted T cells, or PBMCs.

Seattle patients were enrolled during active infection and followed longitudinally. Per the original methods: By means of reference gene primer amplification, nucleated cell counts were estimated. TCRdb's copy holds only in-frame clones and misses some; the assay was immunoSEQ multiplex PCR. Clonal size and the V and J genes are those of that table, whereas D and trimming came from the DNA. The sample lists 84,000 or so clones; roughly 78% were seen once. V lost 2 bases and J lost 4, with 11 bases in between. Looked up from germline, CDR1 is MGHDK and CDR2 is SYGVNS. This CDR3 is built from 14 residues.

The clonotype comes from a man in his sixties with COVID-19, enrolled during active disease. Sequencing was carried out using peripheral blood. This chain joins TRBV25-1 and TRBJ1-2; D may be TRBD1 (5 bases). The CDR3 sequence is CASSENRPGYGYTF. CDR3 coding DNA: TGTGCCAGCAGTGAAAACAGGCCCGGCTATGGCTACACCTTC.